One sample yielded the 11 T cell receptor beta chains listed below, sequenced in a study of T cell responses to AZD1222 COVID-19 vaccine. Method: immunoSEQ multiplex PCR; TCRdb's copy keeps in-frame clones and lacks some. In the table there are 98,000 or so clones, 85% to 90% of which are singletons. This sample comprised peripheral blood, obtained 28 days after the second AZD1222 dose. The receptor source for this set is an adult who received the AZD1222 COVID-19 vaccine.

This chain connects TRBV11-2 to TRBJ1-3; tentatively, D is TRBD1 (5 bases). Germline CDR1 reads SGHAT; CDR2 reads FQNNGV. This CDR3 comprises 16 residues. V shed 1 base and J shed 3 bases, with 13 bases lying between them. This chain's CDR3 is CASSLGQRGYGNTIYF. Here the CDR3 DNA reads TGTGCCAGCAGCTTAGGACAGCGGGGGTATGGAAACACCATATATTTT. Combining the CDR3 with reference TRBV11-2 and TRBJ1-3 gives the whole variable domain EAGVAQSPRYKIIEKRQSVAFWCNPISGHATLYWYQQILGQGPKLLIQFQNNGVVDDSQLPKDRFSAERLKGVDSTLKIQPAKLEDSAVYLCASSLGQRGYGNTIYFGEGSWLTVV.

The rearrangement uses TRBV6-5 and TRBJ2-7; 10 nucleotides align to TRBD2. Germline values: CDR1 MNHEY, CDR2 SVGAGI. V lost 6 bases and J lost 3; bases outside the gene matches: 2. The CDR3 loop spans 13 amino acids. The CDR3 DNA follows: TGTGCCAGCAGGTCTAGCGGGAGCTACGAGCAGTACTTC. Translating it yields CASRSSGSYEQYF.

The V gene is TRBV18, the J gene TRBJ1-5; D is undetermined. The germline CDR1 and CDR2 sequences are KGHSH and LQKENI. V dropped 5 bases and J dropped 9 bases, with 17 bases sitting between them. CDR3 size: 14 residues. CDR3 nucleotides: TGTGCCAGCTCAGTCGTATTCGAAAAGCGGCCCCAGCATTTT. Its protein is CASSVVFEKRPQHF.

The rearrangement links TRBV10-2 to TRBJ2-1, with 8 nucleotides matching TRBD1. V shed 1 base, J shed 4 bases, and the junction held 3 bases outside the gene matches. CDR1 is WSHSY, CDR2 SAAADI, per germline. The CDR3 runs 15 residues. This chain's CDR3 is CASSEWGQVYNEQFF. In DNA, the CDR3 is TGCGCCAGCAGTGAGTGGGGACAGGTATACAATGAGCAGTTCTTC.

This clone was found once. The V gene is TRBV11-2, the J gene TRBJ2-3; D is unclear. V gave up 5 bases and J gave up 6 bases, with 12 bases separating them. This CDR3 spans 13 amino acids. CDR1 is SGHAT and CDR2 is FQNNGV in the germline V gene. CDR3 sequence: CASSPLGRDTQYF. CDR3 coding DNA: TGTGCCAGCAGCCCTTTAGGCAGGGATACGCAGTATTTT.

The V gene is TRBV2, the J gene TRBJ2-7, with D unclear. Germline lookup yields CDR1 SNHLY and CDR2 FYNNEI. The CDR3 runs 14 residues. V gave up 4 bases and J gave up 0 bases, with 10 bases separating them. Here the CDR3 reads CASSVQESSYEQYF. The CDR3 nucleotides read TGTGCCAGCAGTGTTCAGGAGAGCTCCTACGAGCAGTACTTC.

The J gene is TRBJ1-6, the V gene TRBV6-5; 9 bases are shared with TRBD1. The CDR3 has 15 residues. V dropped 6 bases and J dropped 9; count of bases not matched to a gene: 9. Germline V CDR1 and CDR2: MNHEY, SVGAGI. The CDR3 sequence: CASSRTGTGTSPLHF. The CDR3 nucleotides read TGTGCCAGCAGCAGAACCGGGACAGGGACTTCACCCCTCCACTTT.

The V call is TRBV30, the J call TRBJ2-5; D remains unclear. The CDR3 is 13 residues long. Trimming stripped 2 bases from V and 4 bases from J, with 11 bases between. The germline gives CDR1 GTSNPN, CDR2 SVGIG (reference sequence). The CDR3 bases are TGTGCCTGGAGTAACACCCTTATAGAGACCCAGTACTTC. It is translated as CAWSNTLIETQYF.

The chain employs TRBV5-1 and TRBJ1-6, with a tentative D call TRBD1 (5 bases). The V gene lost 1 base and the J gene lost 7 bases, with 18 bases spanning the gap. CDR3 length equals 17 residues. Germline-derived CDR1 and CDR2 are SGHRS and YFSETQ. CDR3 nucleotide sequence: TGCGCCAGCAGCTTGTTCACAGGCGCGCAGAAAAATTCACCCCTCCACTTT. Its protein product is CASSLFTGAQKNSPLHF.

The rearrangement joins TRBV18 to TRBJ2-7, with a possible D match to TRBD2 (5 bases). CDR1 and CDR2 from the germline V gene are KGHSH and LQKENI. This CDR3 spans 15 amino acids. The V and J ends lost 3 bases and 2 bases respectively, with 14 bases between them. The DNA of the CDR3 is TGTGCCAGCTCACCCGGTGCGGGCAGGCCCTACGAGCAGTACTTC. It specifies CASSPGAGRPYEQYF.

The V gene is TRBV27, the J gene TRBJ2-7, with a tentative D call TRBD1 (6 bases). Germline CDR1 is MNHEY and CDR2 is SMNVEV (reference sequence). This CDR3 is 12 amino acids long. Trimming shortened V by 5 bases and J by 6 bases, and 11 bases separated the two germline ends. The DNA of the CDR3 is TGTGCCAGCAGTCTGACAGGATCCGAGCAGTACTTC. Translating it yields CASSLTGSEQYF.